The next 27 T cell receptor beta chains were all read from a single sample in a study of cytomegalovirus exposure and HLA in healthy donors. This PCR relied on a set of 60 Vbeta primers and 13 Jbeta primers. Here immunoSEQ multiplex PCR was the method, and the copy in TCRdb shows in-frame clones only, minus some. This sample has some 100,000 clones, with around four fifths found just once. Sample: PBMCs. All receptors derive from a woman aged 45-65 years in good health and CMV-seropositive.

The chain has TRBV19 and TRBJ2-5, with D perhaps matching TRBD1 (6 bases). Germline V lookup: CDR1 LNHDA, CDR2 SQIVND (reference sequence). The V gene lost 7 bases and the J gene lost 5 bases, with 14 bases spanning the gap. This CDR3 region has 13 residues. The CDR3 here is CASNPSRGETQYF. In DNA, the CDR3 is TGTGCCAGTAATCCCTCGAGGGGGGAGACCCAGTACTTC.

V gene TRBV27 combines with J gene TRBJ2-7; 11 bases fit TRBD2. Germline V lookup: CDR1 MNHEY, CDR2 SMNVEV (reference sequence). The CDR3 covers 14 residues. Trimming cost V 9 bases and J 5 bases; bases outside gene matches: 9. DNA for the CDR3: TGTGCCAGTTCCCCTAGCGGGGGGTTCGACGAGCAGTACTTC. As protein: CASSPSGGFDEQYF.

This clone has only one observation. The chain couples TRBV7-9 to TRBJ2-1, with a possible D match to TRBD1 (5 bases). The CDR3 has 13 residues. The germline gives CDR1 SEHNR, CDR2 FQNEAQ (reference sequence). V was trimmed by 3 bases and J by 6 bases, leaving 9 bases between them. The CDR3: CASSLETVNEQFF. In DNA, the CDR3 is TGTGCCAGCAGCTTGGAGACAGTCAATGAGCAGTTCTTC.

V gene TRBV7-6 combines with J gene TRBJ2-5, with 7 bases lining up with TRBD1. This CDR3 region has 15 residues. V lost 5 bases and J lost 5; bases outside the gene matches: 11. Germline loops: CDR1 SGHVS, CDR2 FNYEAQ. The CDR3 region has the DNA TGTGCCAGCAGCCCGCCTGAAGGGGGCTGGGAGACCCAGTACTTC. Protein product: CASSPPEGGWETQYF.

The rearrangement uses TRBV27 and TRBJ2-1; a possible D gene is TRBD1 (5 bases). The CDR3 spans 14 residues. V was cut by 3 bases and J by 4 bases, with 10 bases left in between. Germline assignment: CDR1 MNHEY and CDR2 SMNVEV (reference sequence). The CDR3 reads CASSFETAYNEQFF. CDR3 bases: TGTGCCAGCAGTTTCGAGACAGCTTACAATGAGCAGTTCTTC.

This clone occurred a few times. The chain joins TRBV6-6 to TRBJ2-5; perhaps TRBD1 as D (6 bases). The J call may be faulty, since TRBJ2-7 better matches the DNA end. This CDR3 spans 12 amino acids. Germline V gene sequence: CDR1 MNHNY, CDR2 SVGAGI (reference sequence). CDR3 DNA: TGTGCCAGCAGTTCCTGGACAGCCGAGCAGTACTTC. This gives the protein CASSSWTAEQYF.

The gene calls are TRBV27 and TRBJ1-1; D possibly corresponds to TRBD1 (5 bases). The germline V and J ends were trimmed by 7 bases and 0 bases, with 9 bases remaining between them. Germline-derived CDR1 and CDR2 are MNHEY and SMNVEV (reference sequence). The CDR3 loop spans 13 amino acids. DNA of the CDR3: TGTGCCAGCAAACGGGGGATGAACACTGAAGCTTTCTTT. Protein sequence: CASKRGMNTEAFF.

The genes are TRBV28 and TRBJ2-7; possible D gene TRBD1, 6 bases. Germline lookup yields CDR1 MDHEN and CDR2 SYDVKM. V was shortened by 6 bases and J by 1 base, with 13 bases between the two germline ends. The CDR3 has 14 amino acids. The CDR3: CASRRPGESYEQYF. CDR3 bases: TGTGCCAGCAGAAGACCAGGGGAGTCCTACGAGCAGTACTTC.

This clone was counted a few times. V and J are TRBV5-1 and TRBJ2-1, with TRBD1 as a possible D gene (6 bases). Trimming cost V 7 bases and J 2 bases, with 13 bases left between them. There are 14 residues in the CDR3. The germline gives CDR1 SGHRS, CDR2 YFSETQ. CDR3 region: CASGSTGTYNEQFF. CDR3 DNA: TGCGCCAGCGGATCCACAGGGACCTACAATGAGCAGTTCTTC.

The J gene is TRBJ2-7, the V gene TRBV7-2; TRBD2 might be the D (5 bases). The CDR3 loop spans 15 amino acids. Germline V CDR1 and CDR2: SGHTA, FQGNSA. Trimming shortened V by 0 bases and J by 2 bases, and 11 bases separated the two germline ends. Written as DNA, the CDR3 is TGTGCCAGCAGCTTAGCGGTGACTACTCCCTACGAGCAGTACTTC. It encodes CASSLAVTTPYEQYF.

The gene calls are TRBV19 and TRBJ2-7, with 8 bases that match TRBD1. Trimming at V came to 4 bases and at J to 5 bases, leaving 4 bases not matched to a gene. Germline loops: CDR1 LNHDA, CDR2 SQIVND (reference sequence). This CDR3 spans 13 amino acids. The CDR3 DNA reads TGTGCCAGTAGTAGGCCAGGGGGCAACGAGCAGTACTTC. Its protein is CASSRPGGNEQYF.

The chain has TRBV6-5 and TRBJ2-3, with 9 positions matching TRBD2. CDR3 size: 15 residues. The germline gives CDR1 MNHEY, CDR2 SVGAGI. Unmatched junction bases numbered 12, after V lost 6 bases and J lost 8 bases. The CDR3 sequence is CASRRLAEARVTQYF. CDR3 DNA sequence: TGTGCCAGCAGGCGACTAGCGGAGGCTCGGGTTACGCAGTATTTT.

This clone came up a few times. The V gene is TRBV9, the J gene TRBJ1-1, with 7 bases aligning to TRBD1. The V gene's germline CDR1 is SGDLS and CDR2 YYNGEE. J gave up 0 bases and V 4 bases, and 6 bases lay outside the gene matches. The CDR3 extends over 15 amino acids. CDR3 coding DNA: TGTGCCAGCAGCCCCGACAGGGTGATGAACACTGAAGCTTTCTTT. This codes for CASSPDRVMNTEAFF.

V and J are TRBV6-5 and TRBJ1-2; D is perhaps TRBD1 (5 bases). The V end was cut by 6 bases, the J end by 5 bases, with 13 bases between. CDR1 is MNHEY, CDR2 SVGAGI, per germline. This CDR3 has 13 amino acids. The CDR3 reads CASSQGGVYGYTF. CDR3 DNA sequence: TGTGCCAGCAGCCAGGGAGGGGTGTATGGCTACACCTTC.

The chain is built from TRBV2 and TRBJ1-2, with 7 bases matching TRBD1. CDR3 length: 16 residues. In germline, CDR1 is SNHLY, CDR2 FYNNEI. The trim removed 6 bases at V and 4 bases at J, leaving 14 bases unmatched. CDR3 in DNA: TGTGCCAGCAGGAAAATGGCGTCAGGGGGAACCTATGGCTACACCTTC. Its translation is CASRKMASGGTYGYTF.

The CDR3 DNA follows: TGTGCCAGCTCACCAATGGGACAGGGGGCGTCTGGAAACACCATATATTTT. As protein: CASSPMGQGASGNTIYF. This sequence joins TRBV18 and TRBJ1-3; TRBD1 matches at 12 bases. Germline V CDR1 and CDR2: KGHSH, LQKENI. The ends lost 2 bases at V and 1 base at J; junction bases unmatched: 3. This CDR3 has 17 residues.

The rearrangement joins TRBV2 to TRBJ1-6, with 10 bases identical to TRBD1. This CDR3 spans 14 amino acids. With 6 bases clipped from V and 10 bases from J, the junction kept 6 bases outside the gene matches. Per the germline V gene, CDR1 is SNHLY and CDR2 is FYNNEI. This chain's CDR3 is CASRRDRGDSPLHF. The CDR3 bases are TGTGCCAGCAGGAGGGACAGGGGTGACTCACCCCTCCACTTT.

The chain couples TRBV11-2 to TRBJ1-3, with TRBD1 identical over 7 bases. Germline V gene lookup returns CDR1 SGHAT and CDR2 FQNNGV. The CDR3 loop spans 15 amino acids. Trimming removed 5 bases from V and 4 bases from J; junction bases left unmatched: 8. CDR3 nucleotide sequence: TGTGCCAGCAGCGGAACGAAGGGGGCCGGAAACACCATATATTTT. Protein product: CASSGTKGAGNTIYF.

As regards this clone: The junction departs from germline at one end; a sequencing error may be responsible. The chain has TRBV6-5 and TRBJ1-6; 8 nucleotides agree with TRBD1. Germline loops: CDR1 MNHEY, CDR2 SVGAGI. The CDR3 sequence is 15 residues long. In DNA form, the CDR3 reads TGTGCCAGCAGTTATACCCCCAGACAGGGGTCACGCCTCCACTTT. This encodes CASSYTPRQGSRLHF.

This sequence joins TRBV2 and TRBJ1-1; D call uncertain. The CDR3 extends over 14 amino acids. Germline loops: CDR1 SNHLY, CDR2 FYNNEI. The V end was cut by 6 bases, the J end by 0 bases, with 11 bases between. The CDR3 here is CASRKEAVNTEAFF. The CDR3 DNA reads TGTGCCAGCAGAAAGGAGGCAGTGAACACTGAAGCTTTCTTT.

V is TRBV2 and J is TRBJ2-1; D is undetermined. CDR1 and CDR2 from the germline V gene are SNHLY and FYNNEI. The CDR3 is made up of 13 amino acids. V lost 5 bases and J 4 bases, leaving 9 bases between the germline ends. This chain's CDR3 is CASSPYQYNEQFF. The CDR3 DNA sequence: TGTGCCAGCAGTCCTTATCAGTACAATGAGCAGTTCTTC.

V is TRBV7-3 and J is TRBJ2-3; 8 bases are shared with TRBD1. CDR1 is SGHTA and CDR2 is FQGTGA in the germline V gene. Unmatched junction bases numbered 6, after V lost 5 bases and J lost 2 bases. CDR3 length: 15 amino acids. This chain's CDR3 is CASSAQGAHTDTQYF. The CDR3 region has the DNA TGTGCCAGCAGCGCCCAGGGGGCCCACACAGATACGCAGTATTTT.

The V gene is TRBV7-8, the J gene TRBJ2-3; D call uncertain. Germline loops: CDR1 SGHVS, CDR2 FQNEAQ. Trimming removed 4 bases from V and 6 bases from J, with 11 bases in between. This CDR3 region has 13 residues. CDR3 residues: CASSSNREDTQYF. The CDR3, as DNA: TGTGCCAGCAGCTCCAATCGTGAGGATACGCAGTATTTT.

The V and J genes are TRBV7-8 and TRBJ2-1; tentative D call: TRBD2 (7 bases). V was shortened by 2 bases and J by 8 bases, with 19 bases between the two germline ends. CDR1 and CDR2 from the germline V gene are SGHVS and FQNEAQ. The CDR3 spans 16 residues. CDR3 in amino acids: CASSLYVMGGLDEQFF. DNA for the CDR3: TGTGCCAGCAGCTTATATGTGATGGGGGGGCTGGATGAGCAGTTCTTC. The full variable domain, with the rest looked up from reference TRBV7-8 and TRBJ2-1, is GAGVSQSPRYKVAKRGQDVALRCDPISGHVSLFWYQQALGQGPEFLTYFQNEAQLDKSGLPSDRFFAERPEGSVSTLKIQRTQQEDSAVYLCASSLYVMGGLDEQFFGPGTRLTVL.

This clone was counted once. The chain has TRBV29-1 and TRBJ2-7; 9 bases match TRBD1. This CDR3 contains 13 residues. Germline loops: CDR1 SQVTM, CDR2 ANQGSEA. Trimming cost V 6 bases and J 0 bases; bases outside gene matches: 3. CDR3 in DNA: TGCAGCGTCTGGACAGGGGCCTCCTACGAGCAGTACTTC. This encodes CSVWTGASYEQYF.

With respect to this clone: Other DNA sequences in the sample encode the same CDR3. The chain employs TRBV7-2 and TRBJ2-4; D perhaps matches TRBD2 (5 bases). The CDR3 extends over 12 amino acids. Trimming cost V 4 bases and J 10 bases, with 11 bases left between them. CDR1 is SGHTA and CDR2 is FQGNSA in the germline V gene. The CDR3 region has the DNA TGTGCCAGCAGCTCCAGCGGAAATATTCAGTACTTC. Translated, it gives CASSSSGNIQYF.

The CDR3 here is CASSGRDRGTGYSGANVLTF. The DNA for the CDR3 is TGTGCCAGCAGTGGCCGGGACAGGGGAACCGGTTACTCTGGGGCCAACGTCCTGACTTTC. The chain links TRBV6-1 to TRBJ2-6; TRBD1 matches at 10 bases. Germline V gene lookup returns CDR1 MNHNS and CDR2 SASEGT. The CDR3 sequence is 20 residues long. V was clipped by 4 bases and J by 0 bases; unmatched bases: 12.